The 2 T cell receptor beta chains presented below share a single source sample, sequenced in a study of T cell responses to AZD1222 COVID-19 vaccine. Some clones are missing from TCRdb's copy, which holds only in-frame ones; the method was immunoSEQ multiplex PCR. The sample records more than 100,000 clones, about 82% being singletons. Sequencing was performed on peripheral blood, taken 28 days after the second dose of the MenACWY control vaccine. The receptor set was obtained from an adult who received the MenACWY meningococcal vaccine as a control.

The J gene is TRBJ2-7, the V gene TRBV7-2, with D unresolved. Trimming removed 0 bases at V and 3 bases at J, with 12 bases between. The CDR3 loop spans 15 amino acids. The V gene's germline CDR1 is SGHTA and CDR2 FQGNSA. In DNA, the CDR3 is TGTGCCAGCAGCTTAGCGCTGTCCGCAATCTACGAGCAGTACTTC. Protein product: CASSLALSAIYEQYF.

This sequence joins TRBV6-5 and TRBJ1-2; a weak D match, TRBD1 (5 bases). There are 16 residues in the CDR3. Germline V gene data show CDR1 as MNHEY and CDR2 as SVGAGI. V lost 3 bases and J 1 base, leaving 15 bases between the germline ends. This CDR3 is CASSYLDRSRNYGYTF. For the CDR3, the DNA is TGTGCCAGCAGTTATCTAGACAGAAGTCGTAACTATGGCTACACCTTC.